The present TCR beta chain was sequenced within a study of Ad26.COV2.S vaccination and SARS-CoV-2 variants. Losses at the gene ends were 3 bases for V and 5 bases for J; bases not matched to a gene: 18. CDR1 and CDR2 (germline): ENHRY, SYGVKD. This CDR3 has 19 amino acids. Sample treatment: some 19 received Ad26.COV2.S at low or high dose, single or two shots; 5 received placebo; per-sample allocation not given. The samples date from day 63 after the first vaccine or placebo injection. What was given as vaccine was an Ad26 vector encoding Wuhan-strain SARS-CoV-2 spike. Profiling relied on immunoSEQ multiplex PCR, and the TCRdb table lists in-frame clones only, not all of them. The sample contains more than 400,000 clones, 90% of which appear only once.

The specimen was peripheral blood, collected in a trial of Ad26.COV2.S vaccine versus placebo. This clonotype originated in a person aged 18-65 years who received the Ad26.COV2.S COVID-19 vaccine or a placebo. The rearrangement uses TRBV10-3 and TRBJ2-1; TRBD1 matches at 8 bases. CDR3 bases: TGTGCCATCAGTGAAGCCGACAGGGGTCGGGCGACCGGGCACAATGAGCAGTTCTTC. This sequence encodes CAISEADRGRATGHNEQFF.